This TCR beta chain was sequenced during a study of blood T cell repertoires in COVID-19. This clone was seen many times. Authors' processing steps: Counts of nucleated cells, estimated from reference gene primer amplification, were obtained. The method was immunoSEQ multiplex PCR; TCRdb's version includes in-frame clones alone and lacks a portion of them. Clone size and the V and J calls come from that table; the DNA yielded D and trimming. Seen here are more than 110,000 clones, over 60% observed once, and the top ten hold 4.5%. This sequence was found in a woman older than 75 with active or convalescent COVID-19. The sequencing input was peripheral blood.

The CDR3 reads CASSGGTVGQPQHF. CDR3 sequence (DNA): TGTGCCAGCAGTGGGGGGACAGTCGGTCAGCCCCAGCATTTT. The chain couples TRBV2 to TRBJ1-5, with TRBD1 matching 7 bases. The CDR3 covers 14 residues. V lost 4 bases to trimming and J lost 6 bases; unmatched junction nucleotides: 6. Looked up from germline, CDR1 is SNHLY and CDR2 is FYNNEI.